This entry features one T cell receptor (beta chain) sequence. Its antigen is still unknown. Base qualities were left out, and no much larger clone turns up one base away. The data originate from a study of cytomegalovirus exposure and HLA in healthy donors (dated by TCRdb to between 2016 and 2019). Context from the whole study: An earlier analysis of several hundred of the donors reported about 280 Gb of sequence data and around 110 million unique TCR beta sequences obtained from around 180 million T cells. A later genetic analysis took genome-wide SNP genotypes for about three fifths of the 666 donors and used that subset as a discovery cohort. A later analysis re-analyzed previously published TCR beta repertoires from approximately 700 donors and added high-resolution HLA genotyping to study TCR occurrence patterns. Because of strong linkage in the cohort, a few DR-DQ haplotypes were treated as single units for association and clustering. Of the approximately 400 genotyped donors, 75% to 85% were placed in the genetic ancestry cluster associated with self-reported Caucasian donors. HLA typing covered class I and class II loci at four-digit resolution. Besides the first cohort of 666 subjects, a separate validation cohort made up of 90 to 150 different subjects was used. An earlier analysis of several hundred of the donors used high-throughput TCR beta sequencing to judge whether each TCR beta V gene segment behaved as functional or pseudogenic. All discovery cohort repertoires had been generated using a single sequencing platform. Rather than drawing on any new phenotypic data, the later analysis identified candidate immune exposures from TCR beta sequences and the way those sequences occurred across donors. The study profiled the T cell repertoires of some 610 subjects by immunosequencing and related them to cytomegalovirus serostatus. Approximately 300 gigabases of sequencing data and some 85 million unique TCR sequences were included in an early release covering about 620 HLA-typed donors. The study combined high-throughput TCR immunosequencing, statistical association of individual TCRs with disease status, and machine learning to predict cytomegalovirus infection status. Across some 400 genotyped donors of the cohort, an average of about 240,000 unique TCR beta nucleotide sequences per donor were sequenced, and around 20% of those sequences were non-productive. The aim of the study was to test whether cataloging public T cell receptors could identify signatures of past pathogen exposure. The number of donors typed differed by locus, with roughly 629-640 for A, B, C, DRB1 and DQB1, more than 500 for DQA1, 600 to 610 for DPA1, and around 450 for DPB1. Donor age, sex, ethnicity and CMV serostatus were collected together with the repertoire data. General conclusions and limits of the study: V-gene and J-gene trimming of TCR beta chains was associated with a missense DCLRE1C variant in a later genetic analysis, and the association was replicated in an independent cohort. Because HLA typing was missing for some donors at each locus, association tests included only the typed subset. The classifier was reported to diagnose cytomegalovirus status with high specificity and sensitivity in both the original cohort and the validation cohort. According to a later analysis, parvovirus B19, influenza, CMV and Epstein-Barr virus appeared linked to several top co-occurrence clusters. Only TCR beta chains were sequenced in this cohort, and the absence of alpha or paired-chain data limited detectable features. In an earlier analysis of under 600 of the donors, most TCR beta V segments were observed in productive rearrangements about 87% or about 30% of the time, broadly matching IMGT annotations. The authors suggested that the approach could potentially be extended to other disease states and immunological phenotypes. A later analysis found that most CMV-associated TCR beta chains appeared HLA-restricted, with HLA associations seemingly driven largely by CMV exposure. When HLA alleles, especially DR and DQ, strongly co-occurred, attributing TCR associations to individual alleles was difficult. Around 16 rarely observed V segments, including chromosome 9 orphons, were excluded from the earlier analysis of about 600 of the donors because counts were too low. A few of the identified cytomegalovirus-associated TCR beta chains were confirmed in vitro to be specific for cytomegalovirus antigens. A later analysis found that HLA-associated TCR beta chains were more clonally expanded and had lower generation probabilities than equally common non-associated chains. Correlated functional status among segregating V segments might be attributable to linkage disequilibrium, but an unknown experimental factor could not be ruled out. A later genetic analysis reported fewer N-insertions in productive TCRs among donors in an Asian-associated ancestry cluster than the roughly 700-donor mean. The sequencing pipeline was judged likely to have produced a cluster of highly shared sequence variants as a technical artifact. Roughly uniform sequencing depth across donors was assumed in presence/absence analyses, although this assumption may not hold. A further reported finding was that TCR beta sequences accurately predicted the HLA-A and HLA-B alleles for most subjects in the first cohort. Most TCR sequences were seen in very few donors, while some public TCRs were found in many individuals. The study gave a list of 150 to 200 TCR beta chains associated with cytomegalovirus. The only immune exposure information available for the cohort was CMV serostatus. A later analysis found that TCR association rates varied across HLA loci, with DRB1 alleles showing the most associated TCRs and HLA-C alleles the fewest. Specific HLA alleles were associated with 15,000 to 20,000 TCR beta sequences at a false discovery rate of 0.05 in a later analysis.

Libraries were made using the immunoSEQ multiplex PCR assay. The multiplex PCR relied on a mix of 60 forward primers for TCR Vbeta segments and 13 reverse primers for TCR Jbeta segments. Amplification of the CDR3 region of rearranged TCR beta genes was performed with a multiplex PCR assay on genomic DNA. Amplified TCR beta libraries were sequenced as 87-base-pair reads on the Illumina HiSeq System. The authors' pipeline ran thus. Across the 700 or so repertoires, a later analysis counted roughly 84 million unique TCR beta chains, some 11 million of which were shared by at least two donors. Raw reads were error-corrected and collapsed into unique sequences with a nearest-neighbor algorithm that merged closely related sequences to remove PCR and sequencing errors. Alignment of CDR3 sequences to IMGT reference sequences was used to assign V, D and J gene segments. For a sequence to be retained, at least a six-nucleotide match to both a V gene segment and a J gene segment was required. Rearrangements were classified as productive when the CDR3 lacked stop codons and remained in frame with V and J, and all other rearrangements were classified as non-productive. Following IMGT convention, CDR3 was defined as the stretch from the second conserved V-encoded cysteine up to the conserved J-encoded phenylalanine. Sequences without an unambiguous match to a single V gene segment were excluded from the earlier analysis of 500 to 700 of the donors. In an earlier analysis of 450 to 700 of the donors, V segments were called functional above 56.7% productive rearrangements and were called segregating when the between-donor standard deviation exceeded 5%. A statistical classification framework was developed to diagnose cytomegalovirus status using the catalog of TCR beta chain sequences. V and J gene assignment, in a later analysis, came from comparing TCR nucleotide sequences with IMGT/GENE-DB human TR gene sequences. Using the TCRdist pipeline, a later analysis assigned CDR3 sequences along with most-parsimonious VDJ recombination scenarios. In a later analysis, every TCR beta chain was defined by the combination of its CDR3 amino acid sequence and its V-gene family, and reads without a unique V-gene family were dropped. In a later analysis, approximately 640 highly shared, low-generation-probability nucleotide sequences were removed to address suspected cross-contamination and a sequencing artifact. In a later analysis, a clonal expansion index for each public chain was calculated from normalized within-repertoire ranks of inferred template counts. A later analysis computed generation probabilities with a VDJ recombination model fitted to out-of-frame rearrangements, and checked the results against IGoR. A later analysis scored TCR-TCR, TCR-HLA and TCR-CMV co-occurrence with hypergeometric tests, applying a repertoire-size bias correction to TCR pairs. A later analysis estimated false discovery rates by permuting HLA or CMV assignments 20 times. In a later analysis, co-occurring TCRs were grouped with DBSCAN, and TCRdist sequence similarity was added when clustering was performed within HLA-allele-positive subsets. Repertoires with fewer than 30,000 or more than 120,000 public chains were left out of co-occurrence clustering, as were about 5 repertoires with anomalous nucleotide sharing. TCRdb retrieved this table from immuneACCESS and kept in-frame rearrangements only. Not all clones are present; in checked studies, unresolved V genes account for under half, and no reason is known for the remainder. The D gene and trimming were derived from the DNA, and the V and J assignments and clone size from that table. This sample comprises roughly 100,000 clones, approximately 73% of them detected only once. 3.5% to 4.5% of the sample is in the top ten clones.

The cohort was made up of approximately 670 healthy bone marrow donors. Cohort members were all nominally healthy when sampled, although unrecorded immune exposures were likely present. The donor tested CMV seronegative, placing the donor among the 300 to 400 seronegative members of the cohort. Every donor gave a peripheral blood sample, and the peripheral blood mononuclear cells from that sample were used for TCR beta sequencing. Genomic DNA extraction from the blood cell samples was performed with the Qiagen DNeasy Blood Extraction Kit. Sample: PBMCs. The sequence derives from a man between 35 and 55 years old in good health and CMV-seronegative.

The base sequence is TGTGCCAGCAGTTACTCGTCAGGGCCAGATACGCAGTATTTT. This encodes CASSYSSGPDTQYF. The rearranged chain carries TRBV6-6 and TRBJ2-3; the D gene is perhaps TRBD1, from 5 matching bases. V is clipped by 0 bases and J by 4 bases, and the sequence between their germline boundaries is 8 bases long. For CDR1 and CDR2, the germline V gene (reference sequence) lists MNHNY and SVGAGI. The CDR3 runs 14 amino acids, cysteine and phenylalanine included. Solely the CDR3 DNA is kept, with 42 bases framed from the first base.